The 5 T cell receptor beta chains listed next were all sequenced from one sample in a study of OX40 agonist ivuxolimab in advanced cancers. This table comes from immunoSEQ multiplex PCR, and its TCRdb copy is limited to in-frame clones, with some not included. The profile shows roughly 70,000 clones, approximately 78% of them singletons. Source: CD4+ or CD8+ T cells sorted from blood, taken in a trial of the OX40 agonist ivuxolimab. The receptors come from an adult with an advanced solid tumor such as melanoma, head and neck, liver or kidney cancer.

This rearrangement joins TRBV2 to TRBJ1-2, with TRBD1 matching 7 bases. V shed 7 bases, J shed 7 bases, and the junction held 9 bases outside the gene matches. The CDR3 runs 13 residues. Germline V gene sequence: CDR1 SNHLY, CDR2 FYNNEI. In DNA, the CDR3 is TGTGCCAGCATCGAAGCAGGGGGTGGTGGCTACACCTTC. Translating gives CASIEAGGGGYTF.

This clone occurred a few times. This chain links TRBV27 with TRBJ1-4, with 9 bases identical to TRBD1. CDR1 and CDR2 from the germline V gene are MNHEY and SMNVEV (reference sequence). This CDR3 has 15 residues. Trimming at V came to 8 bases and at J to 7 bases, leaving 11 bases not matched to a gene. This CDR3 reads CASRLGVQGAEKLFF. CDR3 sequence (DNA): TGTGCCAGCCGCCTAGGGGTACAGGGGGCTGAAAAACTGTTTTTT. Looking up the rest from reference TRBV27 and TRBJ1-4 gives the full variable domain: EAQVTQNPRYLITVTGKKLTVTCSQNMNHEYMSWYRQDPGLGLRQIYYSMNVEVTDKGDVPEGYKVSRKEKRNFPLILESPSPNQTSLYFCASRLGVQGAEKLFFGSGTQLSVL.

This chain joins TRBV6-1 and TRBJ2-7, with 9 bases matching TRBD2. CDR3 size: 15 residues. The junction had 5 bases not matched to a gene; V was cut back by 3 bases and J by 2 bases. The V gene's germline CDR1 is MNHNS and CDR2 SASEGT. CDR3 DNA: TGTGCCAGCAGTGAGCGGCGGGGGGGGACCTACGAGCAGTACTTC. This translates into CASSERRGGTYEQYF.

The chain recombines TRBV13 with TRBJ2-1; TRBD1 is a possible D gene (6 bases). The CDR3 extends over 12 amino acids. Germline lookup yields CDR1 PRHDT and CDR2 FYEKMQ (reference sequence). Trimming stripped 5 bases from V and 6 bases from J, with 8 bases between. The CDR3 DNA is TGTGCCAGCAGCAACAGGGCCAATGAGCAGTTCTTC. Translating it yields CASSNRANEQFF.

The chain uses TRBV6-5 and TRBJ2-3; D uncertain. Per the germline V gene, CDR1 is MNHEY and CDR2 is SVGAGI. V lost 8 bases to trimming and J lost 5 bases, with 5 bases between them. The CDR3 is 10 amino acids. CDR3 DNA: TGTGCCAGCTATCTAGATACGCAGTATTTT. It translates to CASYLDTQYF.